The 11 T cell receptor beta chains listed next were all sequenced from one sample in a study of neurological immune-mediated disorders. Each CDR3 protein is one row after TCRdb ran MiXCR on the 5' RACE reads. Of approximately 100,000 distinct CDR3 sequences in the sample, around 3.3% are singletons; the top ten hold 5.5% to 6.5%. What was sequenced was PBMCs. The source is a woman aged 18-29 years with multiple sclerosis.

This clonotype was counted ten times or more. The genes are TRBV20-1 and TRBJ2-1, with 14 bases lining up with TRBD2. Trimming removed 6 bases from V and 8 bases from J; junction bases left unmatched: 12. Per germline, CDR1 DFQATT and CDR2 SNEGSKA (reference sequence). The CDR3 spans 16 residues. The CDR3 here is CSARKGTSGRPHEQFF. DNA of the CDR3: TGCAGTGCCCGAAAAGGGACTAGCGGGAGACCCCATGAGCAGTTCTTC.

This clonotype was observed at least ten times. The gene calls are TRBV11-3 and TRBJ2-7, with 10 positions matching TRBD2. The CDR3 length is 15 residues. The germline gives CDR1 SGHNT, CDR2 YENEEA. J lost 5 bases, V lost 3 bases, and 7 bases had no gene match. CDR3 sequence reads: CASSFNGLADNEQYF. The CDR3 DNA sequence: TGTGCCAGCAGCTTTAACGGACTAGCGGACAACGAGCAGTACTTC.

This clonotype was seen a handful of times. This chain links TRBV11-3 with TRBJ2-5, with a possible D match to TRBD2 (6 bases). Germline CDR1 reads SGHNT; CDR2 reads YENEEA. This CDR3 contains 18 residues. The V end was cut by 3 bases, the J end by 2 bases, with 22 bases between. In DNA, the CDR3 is TGTGCCAGCAGCTTTTCGGTACTAGGCGGAGGGAAGCAAGAGACCCAGTACTTC. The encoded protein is CASSFSVLGGGKQETQYF.

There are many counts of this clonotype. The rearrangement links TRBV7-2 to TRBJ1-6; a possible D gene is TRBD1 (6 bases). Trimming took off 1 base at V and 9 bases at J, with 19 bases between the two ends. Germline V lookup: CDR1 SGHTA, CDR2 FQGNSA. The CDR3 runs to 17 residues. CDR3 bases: TGTGCCAGCAGCTTAGGGTGGGGGTCGGGGGCGCTTTCACCCCTCCACTTT. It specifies CASSLGWGSGALSPLHF.

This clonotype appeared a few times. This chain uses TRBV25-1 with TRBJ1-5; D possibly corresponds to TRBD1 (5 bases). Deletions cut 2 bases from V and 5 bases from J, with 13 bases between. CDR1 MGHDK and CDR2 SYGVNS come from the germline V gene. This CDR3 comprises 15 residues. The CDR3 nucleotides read TGTGCCAGCAGTGAAGGGGACGGAAGGGATCAGCCCCAGCATTTT. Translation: CASSEGDGRDQPQHF. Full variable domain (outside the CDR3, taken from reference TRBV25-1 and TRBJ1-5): EADIYQTPRYLVIGTGKKITLECSQTMGHDKMYWYQQDPGMELHLIHYSYGVNSTEKGDLSSESTVSRIRTEHFPLTLESARPSHTSQYLCASSEGDGRDQPQHFGDGTRLSIL.

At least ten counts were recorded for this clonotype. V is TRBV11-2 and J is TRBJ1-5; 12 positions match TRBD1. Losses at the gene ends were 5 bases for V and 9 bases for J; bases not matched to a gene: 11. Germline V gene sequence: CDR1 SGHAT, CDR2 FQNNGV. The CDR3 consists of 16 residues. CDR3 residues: CASSPRGTGGKAPQHF. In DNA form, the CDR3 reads TGTGCCAGCAGCCCTAGAGGGACAGGGGGCAAGGCGCCCCAGCATTTT.

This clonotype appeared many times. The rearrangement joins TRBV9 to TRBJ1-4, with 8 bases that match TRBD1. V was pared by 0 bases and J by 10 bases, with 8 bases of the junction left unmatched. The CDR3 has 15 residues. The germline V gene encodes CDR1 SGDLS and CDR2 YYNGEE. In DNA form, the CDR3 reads TGTGCCAGCAGCGTAGACGGGACAGGCCTTGTAAAACTGTTTTTT. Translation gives CASSVDGTGLVKLFF.

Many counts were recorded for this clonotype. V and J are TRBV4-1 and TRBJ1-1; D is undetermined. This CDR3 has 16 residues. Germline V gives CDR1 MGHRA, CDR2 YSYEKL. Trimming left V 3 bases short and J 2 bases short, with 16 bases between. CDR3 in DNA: TGCGCCAGCAGCCAGATCGGGAGCGTCCACAACACTGAAGCTTTCTTT. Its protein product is CASSQIGSVHNTEAFF.

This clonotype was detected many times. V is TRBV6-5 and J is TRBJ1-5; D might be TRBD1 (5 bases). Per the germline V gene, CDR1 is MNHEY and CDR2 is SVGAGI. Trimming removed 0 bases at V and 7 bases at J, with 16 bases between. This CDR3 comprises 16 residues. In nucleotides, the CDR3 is TGTGCCAGCAGTTACTCCCGGGGGGGGGTGGGCCAGCCCCAGCATTTT. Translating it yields CASSYSRGGVGQPQHF.

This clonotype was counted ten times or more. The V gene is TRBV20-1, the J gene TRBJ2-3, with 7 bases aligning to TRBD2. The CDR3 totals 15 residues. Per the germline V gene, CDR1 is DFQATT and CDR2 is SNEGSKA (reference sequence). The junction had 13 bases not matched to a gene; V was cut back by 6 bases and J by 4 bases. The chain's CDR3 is CSALRTSPVSDTQYF. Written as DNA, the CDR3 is TGCAGTGCCCTTAGGACTAGTCCCGTTTCAGATACGCAGTATTTT.

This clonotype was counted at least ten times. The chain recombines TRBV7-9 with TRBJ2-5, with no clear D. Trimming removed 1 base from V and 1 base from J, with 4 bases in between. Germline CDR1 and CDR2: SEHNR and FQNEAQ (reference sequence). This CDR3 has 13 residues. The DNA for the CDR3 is TGTGCCAGCAGCTTAGGTAGCCAAGAGACCCAGTACTTC. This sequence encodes CASSLGSQETQYF.